Following are 4 T cell receptor beta chains from one sample sequenced in a study of blood T cell repertoires in COVID-19. Repertoires were generated with immunoSEQ multiplex PCR, while TCRdb's copy carries only in-frame clones and drops some. This sample has more than 150,000 clones, with roughly 90% found just once. The sequenced material came from peripheral blood. Receptors originate from a man aged 60 to 75 with acute or convalescent COVID-19.

V and J are TRBV6-5 and TRBJ2-1; perhaps TRBD2 as D (7 bases). Trimming took 6 bases from V and 6 from J, leaving 18 bases between them. This CDR3 spans 15 amino acids. Germline CDR1 reads MNHEY; CDR2 reads SVGAGI. CDR3 amino acids: CASSSSSGGANEQFF. CDR3 nucleotides: TGTGCCAGCAGCTCCTCTAGTGGGGGGGCCAATGAGCAGTTCTTC.

The V gene is TRBV5-4, the J gene TRBJ1-6; D is undetermined. The germline V and J ends were trimmed by 5 bases and 9 bases, with 12 bases remaining between them. CDR3 length equals 13 residues. Looked up from germline, CDR1 is SGHNT and CDR2 is YYREEE (reference sequence). In DNA, the CDR3 is TGTGCCAGCAGGACCGACACGAGTTCACCCCTCCACTTT. Residues: CASRTDTSSPLHF.

The gene calls are TRBV7-9 and TRBJ1-6; 7 bases are shared with TRBD1. This CDR3 spans 14 amino acids. With V trimmed by 4 bases and J by 10 bases, 7 bases remained unmatched. Germline V CDR1 and CDR2: SEHNR, FQNEAQ (reference sequence). The CDR3 loop reads CASSSDGTVSPLHF. The CDR3 nucleotides are TGTGCCAGCAGCTCAGACGGGACAGTATCACCCCTCCACTTT.

The rearrangement uses TRBV30 and TRBJ1-4; no firm D call. Trimming pared 1 base from V and 5 bases from J, leaving 20 bases between. The germline V gene has CDR1 GTSNPN and CDR2 SVGIG (reference sequence). This CDR3 is built from 17 residues. The CDR3 nucleotides are TGTGCCTGGAGTGGAACAGCTGGCCGTACAAAAAATGAAAAACTGTTTTTT. Protein product: CAWSGTAGRTKNEKLFF. Filled out from reference TRBV30 and TRBJ1-4, the complete variable domain reads SQTIHQWPATLVQPVGSPLSLECTVEGTSNPNLYWYRQAAGRGLQLLFYSVGIGQISSEVPQNLSASRPQDRQFILSSKKLLLSDSGFYLCAWSGTAGRTKNEKLFFGSGTQLSVL.